This T cell receptor (beta chain) emerged from a study of shared clonotypes between healthy human individuals. Whole-study results and caveats: It was expected that sequencing depth would affect clonotype sharing among donors.

Points on this clone: Antigen unknown.

V lost 1 base, J lost 4 bases, and 4 bases stayed unmatched. This CDR3 is built from 14 residues. From germline, CDR1 is SGHNT and CDR2 YENEEA. The method was immunoSEQ multiplex PCR; TCRdb's version includes in-frame clones alone and lacks a portion of them. Of hundreds of thousands of clones listed, roughly three quarters are singletons. This chain joins TRBV11-3 and TRBJ2-7, with 7 bases aligning to TRBD2. This clonotype originated in a woman aged 40 to 49 in good health. Some clones in this sample may be carry-over from other donors' samples. The sequenced sample consisted of PBMCs. Here the CDR3 DNA reads TGTGCCAGCAGCTTAGGTGGACTAGGGTACGAGCAGTACTTC. This encodes CASSLGGLGYEQYF.